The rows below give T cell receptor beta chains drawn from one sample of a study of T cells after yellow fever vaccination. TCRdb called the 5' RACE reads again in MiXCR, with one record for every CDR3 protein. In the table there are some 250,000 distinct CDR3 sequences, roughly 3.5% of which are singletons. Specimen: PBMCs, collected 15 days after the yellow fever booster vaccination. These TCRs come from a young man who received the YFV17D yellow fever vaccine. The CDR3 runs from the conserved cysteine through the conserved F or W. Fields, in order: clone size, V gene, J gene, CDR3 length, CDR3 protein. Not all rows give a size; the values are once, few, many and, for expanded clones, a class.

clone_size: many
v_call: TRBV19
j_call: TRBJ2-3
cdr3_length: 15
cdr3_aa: CASSIGGQGSNTQYF

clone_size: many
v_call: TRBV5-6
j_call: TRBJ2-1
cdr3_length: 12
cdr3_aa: CASSLEGYEQFF

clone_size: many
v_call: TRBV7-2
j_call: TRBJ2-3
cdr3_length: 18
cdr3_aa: CASRLGELGLIITDTQYF

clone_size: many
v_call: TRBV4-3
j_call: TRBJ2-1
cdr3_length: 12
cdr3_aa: CASSQVANEQFF

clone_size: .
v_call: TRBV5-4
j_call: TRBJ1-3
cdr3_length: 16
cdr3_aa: CASSPPGQFSGNTIYF

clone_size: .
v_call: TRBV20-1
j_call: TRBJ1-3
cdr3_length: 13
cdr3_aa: CSASLGSGNTIYF

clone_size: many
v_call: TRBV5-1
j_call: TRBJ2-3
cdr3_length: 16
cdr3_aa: CASSLGAGLSTDTQYF

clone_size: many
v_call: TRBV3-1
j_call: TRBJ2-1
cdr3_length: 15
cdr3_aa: CASSQESSLYNEQFF

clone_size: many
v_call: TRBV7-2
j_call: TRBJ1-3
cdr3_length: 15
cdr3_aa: CASTLGTGRGNTIYF

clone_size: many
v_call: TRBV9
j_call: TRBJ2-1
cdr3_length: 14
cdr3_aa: CASSVLAGGYEQFF

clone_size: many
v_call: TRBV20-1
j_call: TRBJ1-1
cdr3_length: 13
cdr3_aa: CSAREPDLAEAFF

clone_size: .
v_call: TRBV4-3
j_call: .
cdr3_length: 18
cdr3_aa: CASSQDPTGRRTLGEQYF

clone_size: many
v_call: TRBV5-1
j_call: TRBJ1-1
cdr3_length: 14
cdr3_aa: CASSTGQPNTEAFF

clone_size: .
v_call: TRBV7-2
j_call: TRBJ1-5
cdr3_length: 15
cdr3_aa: CASSLVGGQNQPQHF

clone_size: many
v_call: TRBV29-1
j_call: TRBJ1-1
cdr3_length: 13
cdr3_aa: CSVELGRGTEAFF

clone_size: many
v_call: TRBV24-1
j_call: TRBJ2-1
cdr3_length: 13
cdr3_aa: CATRSRTSNEQFF

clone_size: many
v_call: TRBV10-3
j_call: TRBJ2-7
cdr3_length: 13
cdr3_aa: CATWRGGTYEQYF

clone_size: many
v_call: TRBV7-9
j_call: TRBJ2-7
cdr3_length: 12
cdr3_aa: CASSNRVYEQYF

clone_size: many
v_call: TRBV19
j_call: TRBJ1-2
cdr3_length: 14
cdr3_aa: CASSIRAAVEGYTF